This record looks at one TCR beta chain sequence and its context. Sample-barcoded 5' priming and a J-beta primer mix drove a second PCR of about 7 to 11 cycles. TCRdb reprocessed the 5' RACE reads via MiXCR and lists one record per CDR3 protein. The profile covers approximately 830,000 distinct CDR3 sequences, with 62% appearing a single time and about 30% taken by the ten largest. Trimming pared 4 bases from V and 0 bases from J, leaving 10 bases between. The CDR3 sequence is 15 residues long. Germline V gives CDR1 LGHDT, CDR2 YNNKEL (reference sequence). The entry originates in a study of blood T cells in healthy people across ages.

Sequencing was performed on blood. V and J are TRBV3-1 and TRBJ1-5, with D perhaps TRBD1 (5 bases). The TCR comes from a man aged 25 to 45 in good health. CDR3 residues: CASSLGRISNQPQHF. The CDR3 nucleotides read TGTGCCAGCAGCCTGGGACGGATTAGCAATCAGCCCCAGCATTTT.